This is a list of T cell receptor beta chains from one sample in a study of blood T cell repertoires in COVID-19. Produced via immunoSEQ multiplex PCR; TCRdb's table is partial and in-frame only. The sample records about 240,000 clones, just under 85% being singletons. The specimen sequenced was peripheral blood. These receptor sequences come from a woman at least 80 years old with acute or convalescent COVID-19. CDR3s include the opening cysteine and the closing phenylalanine or tryptophan.

TRBJ1-3 | TRBV9 | CASSVGGLSGNTIYF
TRBJ1-4 | TRBV7-3 | CASSPPGVWDDNEKLFF
TRBJ2-5 | TRBV7-2 | CASSRDRGRETQYF
TRBJ1-2 | TRBV19 | CASSMDRLTNYGYTF
TRBJ1-3 | TRBV2 | CASSEGPGLSGNTIYF
TRBJ1-6 | TRBV30 | CAWSTGDNNSPLHF
TRBJ1-1 | TRBV18 | CASSDRSNTEAFF
TRBJ2-7 | TRBV5-5 | CASSPDRASSYEQYF
TRBJ2-5 | TRBV2 | CASSEGGLGNF
TRBJ1-6 | TRBV6-5 | CASSYSGGSYNSPLHF
TRBJ1-4 | TRBV28 | CASSIPGQGNEKLFF
TRBJ2-5 | TRBV5-4 | CASSLESGDRVKYF
TRBJ1-1 | TRBV29-1 | CSARRQERRDTEAFF
TRBJ2-3 | TRBV28 | CASSYQQGPRTDTQYF
TRBJ1-1 | TRBV6-5 | CASRGGYAMNTEAFF
TRBJ2-7 | TRBV28 | CASTGSYEQYF
TRBJ2-7 | TRBV27 | CASSSARDSFRAGSYEQYF
TRBJ2-2 | TRBV18 | CASSPTGGGAGELFF
TRBJ1-1 | TRBV5-6 | CASSLAPGMDTEAFF
TRBJ1-4 | TRBV3-1/TRBV3-2 | CASSPATGGTNEKLFF
TRBJ1-2 | TRBV19 | CASSPTGGYYGYTF
TRBJ2-7 | TRBV6-1 | CASSEYMTGLPYEQYF
TRBJ1-1 | TRBV11-2 | CASSRGLVTEAFF
TRBJ2-5 | TRBV25-1 | CASKRTSGGQETQYF
TRBJ1-6 | TRBV6-5 | CASRQGRSYNSPLHF
TRBJ1-4 | TRBV5-1 | CASSLAQGGTNEKLFF
TRBJ2-3 | TRBV6-6 | CASSRSGTGGGTDTQYF
TRBJ1-1 | TRBV2 | CASRDRGVNTEAFF
TRBJ1-2 | TRBV5-5 | CASSLGDFGAYGYTF
TRBJ2-7 | TRBV11-2 | CASSLGGGSAYEQYF
TRBJ2-7 | TRBV6-5 | CASSPPGGEQYF
TRBJ1-4 | TRBV6-5 | CAIKSRTDNEKLFF
TRBJ2-7 | TRBV6-5 | CASSLDWLSYEQYF
TRBJ1-4 | TRBV7-8 | CASSLGQTNEKLFF
TRBJ1-5 | TRBV28 | CASMQGNQPQHF
TRBJ1-5 | TRBV18 | CASSQLRGLEQPQHF
TRBJ1-2 | TRBV19 | CASNAAGTGVFGYGYTF